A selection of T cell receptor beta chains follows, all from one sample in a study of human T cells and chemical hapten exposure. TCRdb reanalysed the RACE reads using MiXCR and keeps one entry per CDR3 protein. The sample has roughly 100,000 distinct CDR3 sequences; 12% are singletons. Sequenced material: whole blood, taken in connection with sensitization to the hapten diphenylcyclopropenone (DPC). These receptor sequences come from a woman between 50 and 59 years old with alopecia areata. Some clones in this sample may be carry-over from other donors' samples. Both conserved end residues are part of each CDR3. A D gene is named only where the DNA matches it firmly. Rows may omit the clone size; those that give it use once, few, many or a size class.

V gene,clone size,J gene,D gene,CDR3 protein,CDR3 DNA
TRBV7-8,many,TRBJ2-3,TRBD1,CASSPRQGMRSTDTQYF,TGTGCCAGCAGCCCACGACAGGGGATGAGAAGCACAGATACGCAGTATTTT
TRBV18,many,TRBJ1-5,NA,CASSENEYQPQHF,TGTGCCAGCTCGGAAAACGAGTATCAGCCCCAGCATTTT
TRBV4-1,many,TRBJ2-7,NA,CASSPQNSYEQYF,TGCGCCAGCAGCCCGCAGAACTCCTACGAGCAGTACTTC
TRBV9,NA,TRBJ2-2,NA,CASSVDGQNTGELFF,TGTGCCAGCAGCGTAGACGGGCAGAACACCGGGGAGCTGTTTTTT
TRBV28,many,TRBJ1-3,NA,CASSGGAANSGNTIYF,TGTGCCAGCAGTGGCGGAGCTGCCAACTCTGGAAACACCATATATTTT
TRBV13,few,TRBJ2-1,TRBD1,CASSLVAGQGSDEQFF,TGTGCCAGCAGCTTGGTGGCGGGACAGGGTAGTGATGAGCAGTTCTTC
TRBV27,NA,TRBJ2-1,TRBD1,CASGTGTGGLEQFF,TGTGCCAGTGGAACCGGGACAGGGGGGCTTGAGCAGTTCTTC
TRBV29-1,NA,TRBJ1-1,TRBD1,CSVEEGQGTTEAFF,TGCAGCGTTGAAGAGGGACAGGGTACGACTGAAGCTTTCTTT
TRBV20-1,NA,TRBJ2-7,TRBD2,CSARPRRTSGSNEQYF,TGCAGTGCTCGGCCTCGGAGGACTAGCGGGAGTAACGAGCAGTACTTC
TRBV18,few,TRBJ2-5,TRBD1,CASSPRDSPRETQYF,TGTGCCAGCTCACCACGGGACAGCCCGCGAGAGACCCAGTACTTC
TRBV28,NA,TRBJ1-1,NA,CASSGRPLGIEAFF,TGTGCCTCTTCAGGGAGACCCCTGGGGATTGAAGCTTTCTTT
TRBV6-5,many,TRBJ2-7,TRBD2,CASSGSGRAYEQYF,TGTGCCAGCAGTGGGAGCGGGAGGGCCTACGAGCAGTACTTC
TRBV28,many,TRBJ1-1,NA,CASSQTLAFF,TGTGCCAGCAGTCAAACTCTCGCTTTCTTT
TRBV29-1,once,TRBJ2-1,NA,CSVELARQYNEQFF,TGCAGCGTTGAACTAGCGCGACAATACAATGAGCAGTTCTTC
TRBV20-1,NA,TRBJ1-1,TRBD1,CSANNRGAGNTEAFF,TGCAGTGCTAATAACAGGGGCGCGGGGAACACTGAAGCTTTCTTT
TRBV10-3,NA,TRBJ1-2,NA,CAISESRTQIYGYTF,TGTGCCATCAGTGAGTCTAGGACGCAAATATATGGCTACACCTTC
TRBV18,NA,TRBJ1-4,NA,CASSLGEGRSEKLFF,TGTGCCAGCTCACTGGGGGAAGGACGGAGTGAAAAACTGTTTTTT
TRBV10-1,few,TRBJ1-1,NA,CASSEPFVGGTEAFF,TGCGCCAGCAGTGAGCCCTTTGTAGGTGGCACTGAAGCTTTCTTT
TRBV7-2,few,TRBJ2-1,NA,CASSRVGSSYNEQFF,TGTGCCAGCAGCCGAGTTGGGAGCTCCTACAATGAGCAGTTCTTC
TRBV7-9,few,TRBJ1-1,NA,CASSSQGPNTEAFF,TGTGCCAGCAGCTCACAGGGCCCGAACACTGAAGCTTTCTTT
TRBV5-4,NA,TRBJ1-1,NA,CASSPPPRAGTEAFF,TGTGCCAGCAGCCCCCCCCCGAGGGCGGGCACTGAAGCTTTCTTT
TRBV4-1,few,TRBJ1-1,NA,CASSRQRGRTTIDAFF,TGCGCCAGCAGCCGACAACGGGGCCGAACGACAATAGACGCTTTCTTT
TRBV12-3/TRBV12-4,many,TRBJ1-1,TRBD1,CASSQSGTGNTEAFF,TGTGCCAGCAGTCAGTCCGGGACAGGGAACACTGAAGCTTTCTTT
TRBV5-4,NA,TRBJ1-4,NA,CASSLQGGEKLFF,TGTGCCAGCAGCTTACAGGGTGGTGAAAAACTGTTTTTT
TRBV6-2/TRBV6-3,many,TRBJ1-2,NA,CASRRLGGANYGYTF,TGTGCCAGCCGTCGCCTAGGGGGAGCGAACTATGGCTACACCTTC
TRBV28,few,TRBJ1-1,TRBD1,CASRGVRGSNTEAFF,TGTGCCAGCAGAGGGGTCAGGGGGTCGAACACTGAAGCTTTCTTT
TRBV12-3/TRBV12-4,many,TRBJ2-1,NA,CASSFRDGTNEQFF,TGTGCCAGCAGTTTCCGGGACGGGACCAATGAGCAGTTCTTC
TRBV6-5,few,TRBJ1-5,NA,CASSERGSRQPQHF,TGTGCCAGCAGTGAGAGGGGAAGCCGTCAGCCCCAGCATTTT
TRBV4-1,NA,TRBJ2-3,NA,CASSHRGPESSQYF,TGCGCCAGCAGCCACCGGGGCCCTGAGAGCTCGCAGTATTTT
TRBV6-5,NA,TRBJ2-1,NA,CASSYSRARGDEQFF,TGTGCCAGCAGTTACTCGAGGGCCAGAGGGGATGAGCAGTTCTTC
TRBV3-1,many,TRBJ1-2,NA,CASSQDRGAGFDYGYTF,TGTGCCAGCAGCCAAGATCGAGGCGCGGGCTTCGACTATGGCTACACCTTC
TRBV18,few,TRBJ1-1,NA,CASSPAQNTEAFF,TGTGCCAGCTCACCAGCCCAGAACACTGAAGCTTTCTTT
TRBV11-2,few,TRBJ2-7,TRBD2,CASSLGLAGVEQYF,TGTGCCAGCAGCTTAGGGCTAGCGGGGGTCGAGCAGTACTTC
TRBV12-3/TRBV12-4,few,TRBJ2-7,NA,CASTRRNSYEQYF,TGTGCCAGCACAAGACGAAACTCCTACGAGCAGTACTTC
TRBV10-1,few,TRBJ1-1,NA,CASSESGNAEAFF,TGCGCCAGCAGTGAGTCAGGGAATGCTGAAGCTTTCTTT
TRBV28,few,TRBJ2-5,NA,CATGLGGQETQYF,TGTGCCACCGGATTGGGGGGCCAAGAGACCCAGTACTTC
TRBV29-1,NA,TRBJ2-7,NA,CSVQFTGVEQYF,TGCAGCGTTCAATTTACTGGTGTAGAGCAGTACTTC
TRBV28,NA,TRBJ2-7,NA,CASKVRVKQYF,TGTGCCAGCAAAGTACGGGTGAAGCAGTACTTC
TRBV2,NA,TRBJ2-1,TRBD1,CASSERGTGSYNEQFF,TGTGCCAGCAGTGAGCGGGGGACAGGGTCCTACAATGAGCAGTTCTTC
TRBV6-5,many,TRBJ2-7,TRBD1,CASSYSPGQGLYEQYF,TGTGCCAGCAGTTACTCCCCGGGACAGGGCCTATACGAGCAGTACTTC